The sequence of this T cell receptor beta chain was determined in a study of CD8 T cells in Susac syndrome. Study-wide context: Intravenous immunoglobulin alone or corticosteroids were being given to patients with Susac syndrome at blood draw, unless they were therapy-naive.

Random-hexamer reverse transcription was applied to about 0.5 to 1 ug RNA. TCRdb passed the immunoSEQ multiplex PCR reads through MiXCR, listing each CDR3 protein once. Of about 240,000 distinct CDR3 sequences in the sample, about 96% were seen once. Germline V gene data show CDR1 as SQVTM and CDR2 as ANQGSEA. Trimming removed 4 bases from V and 6 bases from J, with 22 bases in between. The CDR3 totals 15 residues. Only one count was recorded for this clonotype. Sequenced: CD4+ T cells from PBMCs. The chain recombines TRBV29-1 with TRBJ2-7; D gene unclear. The clonotype comes from a human donor with Susac syndrome. The CDR3 region is CSVGVYPSATGEQYF. CDR3 coding DNA: TGCAGCGTTGGGGTCTACCCGAGTGCGACGGGCGAGCAGTACTTC.